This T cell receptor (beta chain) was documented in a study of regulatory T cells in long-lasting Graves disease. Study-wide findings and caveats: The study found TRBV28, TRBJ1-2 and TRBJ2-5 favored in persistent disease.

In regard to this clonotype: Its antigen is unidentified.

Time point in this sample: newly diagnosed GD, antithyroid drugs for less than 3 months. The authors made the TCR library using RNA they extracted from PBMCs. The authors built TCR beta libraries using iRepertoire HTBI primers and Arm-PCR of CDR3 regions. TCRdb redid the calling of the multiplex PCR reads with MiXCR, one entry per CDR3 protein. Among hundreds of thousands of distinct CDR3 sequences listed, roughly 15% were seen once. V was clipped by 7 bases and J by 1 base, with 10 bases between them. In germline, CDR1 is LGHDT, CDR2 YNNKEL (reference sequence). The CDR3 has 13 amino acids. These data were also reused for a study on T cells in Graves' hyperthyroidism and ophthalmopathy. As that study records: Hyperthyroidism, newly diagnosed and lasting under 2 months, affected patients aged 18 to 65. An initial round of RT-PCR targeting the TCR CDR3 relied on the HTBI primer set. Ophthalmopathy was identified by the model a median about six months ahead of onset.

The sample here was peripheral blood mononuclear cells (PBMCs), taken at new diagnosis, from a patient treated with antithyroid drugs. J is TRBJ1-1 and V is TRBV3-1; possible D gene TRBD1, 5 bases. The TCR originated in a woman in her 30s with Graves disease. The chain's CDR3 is CASNQGGNTEAFF. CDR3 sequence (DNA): TGTGCCAGCAACCAGGGCGGGAACACTGAAGCTTTCTTT.